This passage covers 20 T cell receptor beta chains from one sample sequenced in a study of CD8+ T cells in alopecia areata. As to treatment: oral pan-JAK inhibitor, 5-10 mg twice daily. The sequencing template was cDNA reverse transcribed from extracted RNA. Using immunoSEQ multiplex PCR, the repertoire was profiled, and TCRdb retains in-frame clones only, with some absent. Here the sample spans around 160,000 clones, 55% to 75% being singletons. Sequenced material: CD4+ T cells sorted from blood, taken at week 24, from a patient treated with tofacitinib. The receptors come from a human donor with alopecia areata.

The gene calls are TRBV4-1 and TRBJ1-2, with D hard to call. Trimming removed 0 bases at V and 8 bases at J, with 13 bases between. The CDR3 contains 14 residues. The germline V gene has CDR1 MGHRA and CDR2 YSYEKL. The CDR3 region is CASSQDPSSGGYTF. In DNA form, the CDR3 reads TGCGCCAGCAGCCAAGACCCCTCCTCGGGGGGCTACACCTTC.

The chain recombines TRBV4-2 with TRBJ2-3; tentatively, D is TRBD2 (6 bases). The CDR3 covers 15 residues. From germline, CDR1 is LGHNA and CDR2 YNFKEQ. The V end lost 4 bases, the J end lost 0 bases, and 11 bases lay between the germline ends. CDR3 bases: TGTGCCAGCAGCCCGAAAACTAGCAGCACAGATACGCAGTATTTT. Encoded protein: CASSPKTSSTDTQYF.

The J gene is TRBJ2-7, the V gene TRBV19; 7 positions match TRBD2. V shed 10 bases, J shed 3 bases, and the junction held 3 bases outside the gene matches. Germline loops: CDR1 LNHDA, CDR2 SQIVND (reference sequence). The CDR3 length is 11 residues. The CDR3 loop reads CATGTIYEQYF. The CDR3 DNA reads TGTGCCACCGGGACTATCTACGAGCAGTACTTC.

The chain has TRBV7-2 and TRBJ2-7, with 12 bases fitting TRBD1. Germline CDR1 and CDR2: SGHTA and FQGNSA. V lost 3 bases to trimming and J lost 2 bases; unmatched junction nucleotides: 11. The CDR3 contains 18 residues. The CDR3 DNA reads TGTGCCAGCAGCTTGCCCGGCGGGGACAGGGGGCCTCCCTACGAGCAGTACTTC. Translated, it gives CASSLPGGDRGPPYEQYF.

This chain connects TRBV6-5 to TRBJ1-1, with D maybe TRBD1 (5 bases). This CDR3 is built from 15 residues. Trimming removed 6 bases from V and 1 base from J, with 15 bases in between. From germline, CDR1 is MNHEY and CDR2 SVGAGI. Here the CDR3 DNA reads TGTGCCAGCAGACGGCGGGGACTGGCGAACACTGAAGCTTTCTTT. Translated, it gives CASRRRGLANTEAFF.

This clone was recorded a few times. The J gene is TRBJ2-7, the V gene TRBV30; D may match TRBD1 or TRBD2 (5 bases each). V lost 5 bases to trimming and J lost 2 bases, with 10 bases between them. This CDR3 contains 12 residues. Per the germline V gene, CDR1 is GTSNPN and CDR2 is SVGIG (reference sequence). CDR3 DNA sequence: TGTGCCTGGGGCGAGGGGCCCTACGAGCAGTACTTC. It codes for CAWGEGPYEQYF. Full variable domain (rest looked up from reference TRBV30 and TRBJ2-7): SQTIHQWPATLVQPVGSPLSLECTVEGTSNPNLYWYRQAAGRGLQLLFYSVGIGQISSEVPQNLSASRPQDRQFILSSKKLLLSDSGFYLCAWGEGPYEQYFGPGTRLTVT.

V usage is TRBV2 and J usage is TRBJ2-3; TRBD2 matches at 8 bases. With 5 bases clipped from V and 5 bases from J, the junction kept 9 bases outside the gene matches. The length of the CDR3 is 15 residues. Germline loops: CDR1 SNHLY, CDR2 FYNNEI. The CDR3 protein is CASSYRSGGRDTQYF. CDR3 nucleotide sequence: TGTGCCAGCAGTTACCGCAGCGGGGGAAGAGATACGCAGTATTTT.

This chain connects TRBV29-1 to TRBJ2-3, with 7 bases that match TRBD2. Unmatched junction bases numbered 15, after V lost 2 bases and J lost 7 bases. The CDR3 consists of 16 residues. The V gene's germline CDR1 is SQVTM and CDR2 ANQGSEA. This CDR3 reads CSVEYHLAAQTYTQYF. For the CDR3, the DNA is TGCAGCGTTGAATATCACCTAGCGGCCCAAACATATACGCAGTATTTT.

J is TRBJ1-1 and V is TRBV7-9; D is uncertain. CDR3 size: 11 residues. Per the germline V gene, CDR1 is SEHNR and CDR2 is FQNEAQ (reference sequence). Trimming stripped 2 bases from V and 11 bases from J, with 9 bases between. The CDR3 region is CASSLRQEAFF. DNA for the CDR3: TGTGCCAGCAGCTTAAGGCAAGAGGCTTTCTTT.

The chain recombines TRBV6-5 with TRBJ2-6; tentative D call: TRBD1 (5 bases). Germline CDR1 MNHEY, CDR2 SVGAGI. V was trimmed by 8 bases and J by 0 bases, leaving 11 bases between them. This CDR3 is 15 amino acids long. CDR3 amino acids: CASQGLGSGANVLTF. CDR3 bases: TGTGCCAGCCAGGGTCTGGGCTCTGGGGCCAACGTCCTGACTTTC.

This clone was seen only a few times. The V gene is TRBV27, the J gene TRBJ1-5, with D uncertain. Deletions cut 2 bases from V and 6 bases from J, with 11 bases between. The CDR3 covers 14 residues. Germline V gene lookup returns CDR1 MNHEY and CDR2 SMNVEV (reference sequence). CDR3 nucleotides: TGTGCCAGCAGTTTAAATGGGAGAAGTCAGCCCCAGCATTTT. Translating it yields CASSLNGRSQPQHF.

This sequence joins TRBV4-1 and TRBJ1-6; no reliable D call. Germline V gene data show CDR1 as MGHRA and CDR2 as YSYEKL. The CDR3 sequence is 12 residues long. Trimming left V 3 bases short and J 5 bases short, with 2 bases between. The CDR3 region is CASSHNNSPLHF. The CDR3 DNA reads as TGCGCCAGCAGCCATAATAATTCACCCCTCCACTTT.

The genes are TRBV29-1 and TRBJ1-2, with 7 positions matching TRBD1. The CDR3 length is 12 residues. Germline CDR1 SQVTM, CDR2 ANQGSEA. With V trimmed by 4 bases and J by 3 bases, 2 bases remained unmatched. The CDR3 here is CSVAGQYYGYTF. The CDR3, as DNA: TGCAGCGTTGCGGGACAGTACTATGGCTACACCTTC.

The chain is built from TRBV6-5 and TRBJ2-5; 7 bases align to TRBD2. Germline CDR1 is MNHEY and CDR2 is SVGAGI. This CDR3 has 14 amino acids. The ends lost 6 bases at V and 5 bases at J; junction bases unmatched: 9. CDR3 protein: CASSRGVIYETQYF. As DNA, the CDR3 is TGTGCCAGCAGCCGGGGGGTCATTTACGAGACCCAGTACTTC.

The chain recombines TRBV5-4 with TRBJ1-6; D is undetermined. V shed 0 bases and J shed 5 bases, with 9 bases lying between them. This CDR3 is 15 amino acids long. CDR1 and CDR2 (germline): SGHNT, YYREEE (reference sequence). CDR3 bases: TGTGCCAGCAGCTTGGGAGGCGGCCATAATTCACCCCTCCACTTT. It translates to CASSLGGGHNSPLHF.

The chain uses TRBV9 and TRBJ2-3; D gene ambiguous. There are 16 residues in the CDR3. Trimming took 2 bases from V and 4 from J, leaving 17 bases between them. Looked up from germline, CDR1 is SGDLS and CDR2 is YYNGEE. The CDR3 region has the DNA TGTGCCAGCAGCGTCTTCAGTTCAACCCGCGCAGATACGCAGTATTTT. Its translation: CASSVFSSTRADTQYF.

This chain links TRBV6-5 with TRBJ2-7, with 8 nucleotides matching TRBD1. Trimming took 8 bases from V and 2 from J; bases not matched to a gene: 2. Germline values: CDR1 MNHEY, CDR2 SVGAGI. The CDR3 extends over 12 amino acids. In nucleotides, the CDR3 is TGTGCCAGCCGACAGGGGACCTACGAGCAGTACTTC. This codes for CASRQGTYEQYF.

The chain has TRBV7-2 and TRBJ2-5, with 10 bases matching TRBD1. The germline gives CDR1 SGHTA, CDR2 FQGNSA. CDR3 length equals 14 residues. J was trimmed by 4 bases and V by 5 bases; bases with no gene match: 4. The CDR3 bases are TGTGCCAGCAGCGCCGACAGGGGGCGAGAGACCCAGTACTTC. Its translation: CASSADRGRETQYF.

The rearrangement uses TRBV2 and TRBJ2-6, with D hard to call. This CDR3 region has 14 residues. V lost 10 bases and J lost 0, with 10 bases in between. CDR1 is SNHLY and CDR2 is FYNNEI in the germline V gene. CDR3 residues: CATQRGSGANVLTF. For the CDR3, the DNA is TGTGCCACCCAGCGAGGCTCTGGGGCCAACGTCCTGACTTTC.

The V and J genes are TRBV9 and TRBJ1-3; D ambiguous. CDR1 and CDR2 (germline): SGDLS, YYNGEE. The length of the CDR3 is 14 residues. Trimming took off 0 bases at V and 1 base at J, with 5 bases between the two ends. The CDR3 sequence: CASSVERSGNTIYF. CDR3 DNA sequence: TGTGCCAGCAGCGTAGAGAGGTCTGGAAACACCATATATTTT.